The 27 T cell receptor beta chains reported below all come from one sample, sequenced in a study of CD8+CD57+ T cells in acquired aplastic anemia. Using genomic DNA as the template, TCR beta VDJ and CDR3 profiling was carried out. TCRdb reprocessed the reads with MiXCR, giving one entry per CDR3 protein. The sample consists of roughly 51,000 distinct CDR3 sequences, over 60% of them appearing once. The sequenced material came from sorted CD4+, CD8+, or CD8+CD57+ T cells (not recorded which) from PBMCs. The origin of the receptors is a human donor in good health, serving as a control.

This clonotype was seen a handful of times. The chain is built from TRBV9 and TRBJ1-1; D gene uncertain. This CDR3 comprises 14 residues. V lost 3 bases and J 1 base, leaving 10 bases between the germline ends. From germline, CDR1 is SGDLS and CDR2 YYNGEE. This CDR3 is CASSDTWKNTEAFF. The CDR3 nucleotides are TGTGCCAGCAGCGACACCTGGAAGAACACTGAAGCTTTCTTT.

The chain has TRBV19 and TRBJ2-7, with TRBD1 as a possible D gene (7 bases). CDR1 and CDR2 (germline): LNHDA, SQIVND (reference sequence). V lost 5 bases and J lost 0, with 14 bases in between. The CDR3 is 15 residues long. CDR3 DNA sequence: TGTGCCAGTAGTCTTGGGGGGACAGCCTCCTACGAGCAGTACTTC. This sequence encodes CASSLGGTASYEQYF.

Note on this clonotype: The CDR3 does not close with the conserved phenylalanine or tryptophan, likely indicating a read error. The genes are TRBV6-4 and TRBJ2-3; no clear D. Trimming removed 4 bases from V and 4 bases from J, with 12 bases in between. CDR1 is MRHNA, CDR2 SNTAGT, per germline. CDR3 size: 14 residues. The CDR3 here is CASSAQAQADTQYI. In nucleotides, the CDR3 is TGTGCCAGCAGTGCCCAGGCCCAGGCAGATACGCAGTATATT.

This clonotype has just a few counts. V is TRBV25-1 and J is TRBJ1-6, with 10 bases fitting TRBD1. The ends lost 4 bases at V and 9 bases at J; junction bases unmatched: 6. Germline CDR1 and CDR2: MGHDK and SYGVNS. There are 15 residues in the CDR3. DNA of the CDR3: TGTGCCAGCAGTGCAACGACAGGGGGCAGTTCACCCCTCCACTTT. As protein: CASSATTGGSSPLHF.

V usage is TRBV2 and J usage is TRBJ2-2; D could derive from TRBD1 or TRBD2 (5 bases each). Germline V CDR1 and CDR2: SNHLY, FYNNEI. Trimming shortened V by 7 bases and J by 4 bases, and 19 bases separated the two germline ends. The CDR3 extends over 16 amino acids. CDR3 DNA sequence: TGTGCCAGCACTAGCATCCGGGACGGAAGCACCGGGGAGCTGTTTTTT. Its protein is CASTSIRDGSTGELFF.

The V call is TRBV11-1, the J call TRBJ2-5, with 7 bases lining up with TRBD1. With the DNA end fitting TRBJ2-1 better, the J assignment may be wrong. The CDR3 is 14 amino acids. Germline lookup yields CDR1 SGHAT and CDR2 FQDESV (reference sequence). Written as DNA, the CDR3 is TGTGCCAGCAGCTTCGGACAGGCCTACAATGAGCAGTTCTTC. It specifies CASSFGQAYNEQFF.

The rearrangement links TRBV15 to TRBJ2-3, with 8 nucleotides matching TRBD1. The CDR3 has 14 residues. Per the germline V gene, CDR1 is LNHNV and CDR2 is YYDKDF (reference sequence). Unmatched junction bases numbered 3, after V lost 3 bases and J lost 4 bases. The CDR3 region has the DNA TGTGCCACCAGCAGCGGACAGGGCCCAGATACGCAGTATTTT. This encodes CATSSGQGPDTQYF.

The chain joins TRBV20-1 to TRBJ2-1; D perhaps matches TRBD1 (5 bases). CDR3 size: 14 residues. The V end lost 0 bases, the J end lost 3 bases, and 9 bases lay between the germline ends. The germline V gene encodes CDR1 DFQATT and CDR2 SNEGSKA (reference sequence). CDR3 DNA: TGCAGTGCTAGAGAAGGTAGGGGCTACAATGAGCAGTTCTTC. It translates to CSAREGRGYNEQFF.

The J gene is TRBJ1-5, the V gene TRBV10-3; weak D call: TRBD1 (5 bases). The CDR3 consists of 13 residues. V was clipped by 10 bases and J by 9 bases, with 19 bases between them. Germline V lookup: CDR1 ENHRY, CDR2 SYGVKD. The CDR3 here is CASRPSTQGPQHF. For the CDR3, the DNA is TGTGCCAGCAGACCCAGTACCCAGGGGCCCCAGCATTTT.

This chain uses TRBV9 with TRBJ2-5; D is perhaps TRBD2 (6 bases). Germline assignment: CDR1 SGDLS and CDR2 YYNGEE. V lost 0 bases, J lost 9 bases, and 6 bases lay in between. CDR3 size: 11 residues. DNA for the CDR3: TGTGCCAGCAGCGTAGGCGGGGCCCAGTACTTC. This gives the protein CASSVGGAQYF.

The chain recombines TRBV15 with TRBJ1-1; no clear D gene. V lost 0 bases and J 1 base, leaving 9 bases between the germline ends. There are 15 residues in the CDR3. From germline, CDR1 is LNHNV and CDR2 YYDKDF (reference sequence). The chain's CDR3 is CATSRDRRWNTEAFF. The DNA for the CDR3 is TGTGCCACCAGCAGAGATCGGAGGTGGAACACTGAAGCTTTCTTT.

The chain combines TRBV2 with TRBJ2-7, with 13 bases identical to TRBD2. The V gene end was trimmed by 4 bases and the J gene end by 2 bases; junction bases not matched to a gene: 5. Germline lookup yields CDR1 SNHLY and CDR2 FYNNEI. This CDR3 comprises 16 residues. CDR3 protein: CASSGYTSGGAYEQYF. The CDR3 DNA follows: TGTGCCAGCAGTGGATATACTAGCGGGGGGGCCTACGAGCAGTACTTC.

The chain joins TRBV29-1 to TRBJ2-3; 7 nucleotides match TRBD2. CDR1 SQVTM and CDR2 ANQGSEA come from the germline V gene. The CDR3 contains 16 residues. J was trimmed by 0 bases and V by 0 bases; bases with no gene match: 6. The CDR3 reads CSVEDDGRPSTDTQYF. The CDR3 bases are TGCAGCGTTGAAGATGACGGGAGGCCCAGCACAGATACGCAGTATTTT.

This clonotype has ten or more counts. The chain joins TRBV27 to TRBJ2-1, with 9 bases identical to TRBD2. The germline V gene encodes CDR1 MNHEY and CDR2 SMNVEV (reference sequence). The CDR3 is 15 amino acids. The V segment lost 5 bases and the J segment 5 bases; nucleotides outside the gene matches: 7. The CDR3 loop is CASSGSGSGNNEQFF. In nucleotides, the CDR3 is TGTGCCAGCAGTGGTAGCGGGAGTGGCAACAATGAGCAGTTCTTC.

This chain joins TRBV20-1 and TRBJ2-5; tentative D call: TRBD2 (7 bases). The CDR3 is 14 amino acids. V dropped 6 bases and J dropped 5 bases, with 19 bases sitting between them. Germline V CDR1 and CDR2: DFQATT, SNEGSKA (reference sequence). DNA of the CDR3: TGCAGTGCACCGACAACGGGGGGCGGCGAGACCCAGTACTTC. It is translated as CSAPTTGGGETQYF.

This rearrangement joins TRBV7-6 to TRBJ1-6; D call uncertain. The CDR3 covers 17 residues. Per germline, CDR1 SGHVS and CDR2 FNYEAQ. V was cut by 0 bases and J by 0 bases, with 9 bases left in between. As DNA, the CDR3 is TGTGCCAGCAGCTTAGCCCCAAGGAGCTCCTATAATTCACCCCTCCACTTT. This encodes CASSLAPRSSYNSPLHF.

The chain links TRBV20-1 to TRBJ2-7, with TRBD1 matching over 7 bases. Looked up from germline, CDR1 is DFQATT and CDR2 is SNEGSKA (reference sequence). Trimming cost V 5 bases and J 4 bases; bases outside gene matches: 8. The CDR3 runs 13 residues. In DNA form, the CDR3 reads TGCAGTGCTCCTCTAGAGGGGGCGTACGAGCAGTACTTC. Translation: CSAPLEGAYEQYF.

The rearrangement joins TRBV7-8 to TRBJ2-1, with 12 bases identical to TRBD2. CDR3 length: 15 residues. Trimming removed 4 bases from V and 6 bases from J; junction bases left unmatched: 4. Germline values: CDR1 SGHVS, CDR2 FQNEAQ. The CDR3 sequence is CASSSRLAGANEQFF. In nucleotides, the CDR3 is TGTGCCAGCAGCTCCAGACTAGCGGGGGCCAATGAGCAGTTCTTC.

The chain uses TRBV24-1 and TRBJ2-1; the match to TRBD1 covers 9 bases. Unmatched junction bases numbered 4, after V lost 1 base and J lost 7 bases. Germline values: CDR1 KGHDR, CDR2 SFDVKD. This CDR3 is built from 15 residues. CDR3 DNA: TGTGCCACCAGTGATTTATTCGGACAGGGGAATGAGCAGTTCTTC. Amino acid sequence: CATSDLFGQGNEQFF.

Ten or more counts support this clonotype. The V gene is TRBV30, the J gene TRBJ1-5; maybe TRBD1 (5 bases). Germline CDR1 reads GTSNPN; CDR2 reads SVGIG (reference sequence). The ends were cut back, 1 base at V and 1 base at J, with 8 bases in the middle. This CDR3 spans 14 amino acids. The CDR3 DNA reads TGTGCCTGGAGTGGGGGGATGAGCAATCAGCCCCAGCATTTT. It specifies CAWSGGMSNQPQHF.

The V and J genes are TRBV5-1 and TRBJ1-4; D call uncertain. The V gene lost 2 bases and the J gene lost 4 bases, with 9 bases spanning the gap. The CDR3 loop spans 14 amino acids. Germline loops: CDR1 SGHRS, CDR2 YFSETQ. CDR3 region: CASSFESVNEKLFF. The CDR3 DNA is TGCGCCAGCAGCTTCGAAAGTGTTAATGAAAAACTGTTTTTT. The full variable domain, its missing parts supplied by reference TRBV5-1 and TRBJ1-4, is KAGVTQTPRYLIKTRGQQVTLSCSPISGHRSVSWYQQTPGQGLQFLFEYFSETQRNKGNFPGRFSGRQFSNSRSEMNVSTLELGDSALYLCASSFESVNEKLFFGSGTQLSVL.

The chain is built from TRBV15 and TRBJ2-7, with 8 bases that match TRBD1. The germline V gene encodes CDR1 LNHNV and CDR2 YYDKDF (reference sequence). CDR3 length equals 14 residues. V was pared by 6 bases and J by 1 base, with 5 bases of the junction left unmatched. CDR3 protein: CATSRQGKSYEQYF. DNA of the CDR3: TGTGCCACCAGTAGACAGGGGAAATCCTACGAGCAGTACTTC.

The V and J genes are TRBV24-1 and TRBJ2-1, with D perhaps assigned TRBD1 or TRBD2 (5 bases each). V lost 4 bases, J lost 6 bases, and 21 bases lay in between. Per the germline V gene, CDR1 is KGHDR and CDR2 is SFDVKD. The CDR3 length is 17 residues. DNA for the CDR3: TGTGCCACCAGTGACAGGCTCCCGGGACCATATCTCAATGAGCAGTTCTTC. Translation: CATSDRLPGPYLNEQFF.

This sequence joins TRBV19 and TRBJ1-1; D might be TRBD1 (6 bases). Germline V gene lookup returns CDR1 LNHDA and CDR2 SQIVND (reference sequence). This CDR3 is 14 amino acids long. The V end was cut by 6 bases, the J end by 2 bases, with 13 bases between. The CDR3, as DNA: TGTGCCAGTAGGAAACAGGGATATAACACTGAAGCTTTCTTT. Residues: CASRKQGYNTEAFF. The full variable domain, with the rest looked up from reference TRBV19 and TRBJ1-1, is DGGITQSPKYLFRKEGQNVTLSCEQNLNHDAMYWYRQDPGQGLRLIYYSQIVNDFQKGDIAEGYSVSREKKESFPLTVTSAQKNPTAFYLCASRKQGYNTEAFFGQGTRLTVV.

In this sample, this clonotype turned up once. V gene TRBV25-1 combines with J gene TRBJ1-2; 9 bases are shared with TRBD1. V lost 6 bases and J lost 4; bases outside the gene matches: 15. This CDR3 region has 17 residues. The germline CDR1 and CDR2 sequences are MGHDK and SYGVNS. CDR3 in DNA: TGTGCCAGCAGGGCTTTAGTCGGACAGGGGCTGGGCTATGGCTACACCTTC. Protein sequence: CASRALVGQGLGYGYTF.

This chain joins TRBV25-1 and TRBJ2-1; 10 nucleotides match TRBD2. Per germline, CDR1 MGHDK and CDR2 SYGVNS. This CDR3 is built from 14 residues. The V gene end was trimmed by 6 bases and the J gene end by 9 bases; junction bases not matched to a gene: 8. CDR3 coding DNA: TGTGCCAGCAGGGGGAGCGGGAGGGCCCTTGAGCAGTTCTTC. Protein sequence: CASRGSGRALEQFF.

The V call is TRBV19, the J call TRBJ1-1; D might be TRBD1 (5 bases). V lost 3 bases, J lost 0 bases, and 5 bases lay in between. The CDR3 has 13 residues. Germline V gene data show CDR1 as LNHDA and CDR2 as SQIVND (reference sequence). Here the CDR3 DNA reads TGTGCCAGTAGTATGACAGTGAACACTGAAGCTTTCTTT. This encodes CASSMTVNTEAFF.